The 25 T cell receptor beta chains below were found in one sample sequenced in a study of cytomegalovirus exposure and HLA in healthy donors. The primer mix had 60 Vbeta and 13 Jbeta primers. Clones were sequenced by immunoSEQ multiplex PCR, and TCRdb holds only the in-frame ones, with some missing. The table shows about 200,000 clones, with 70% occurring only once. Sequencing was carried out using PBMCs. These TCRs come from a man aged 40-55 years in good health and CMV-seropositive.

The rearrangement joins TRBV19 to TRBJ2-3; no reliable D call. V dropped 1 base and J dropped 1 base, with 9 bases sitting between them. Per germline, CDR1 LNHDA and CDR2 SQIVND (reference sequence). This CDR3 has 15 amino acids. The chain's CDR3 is CASSIGTLGTDTQYF. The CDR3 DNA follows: TGTGCCAGTAGTATAGGTACTCTTGGCACAGATACGCAGTATTTT.

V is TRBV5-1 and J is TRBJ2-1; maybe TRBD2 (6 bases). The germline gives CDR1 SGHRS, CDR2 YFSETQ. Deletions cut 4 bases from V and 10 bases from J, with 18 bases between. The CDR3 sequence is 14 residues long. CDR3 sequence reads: CASSPFRLVGEQFF. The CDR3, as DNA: TGCGCCAGCAGCCCTTTCCGACTAGTGGGGGAGCAGTTCTTC. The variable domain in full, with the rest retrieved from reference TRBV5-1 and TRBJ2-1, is KAGVTQTPRYLIKTRGQQVTLSCSPISGHRSVSWYQQTPGQGLQFLFEYFSETQRNKGNFPGRFSGRQFSNSRSEMNVSTLELGDSALYLCASSPFRLVGEQFFGPGTRLTVL.

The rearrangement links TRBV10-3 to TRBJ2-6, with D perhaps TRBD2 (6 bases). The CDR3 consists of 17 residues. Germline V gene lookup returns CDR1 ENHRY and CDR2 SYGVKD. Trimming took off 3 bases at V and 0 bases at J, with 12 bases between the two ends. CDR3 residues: CAISDADGSSGANVLTF. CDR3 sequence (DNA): TGTGCCATCAGTGACGCGGACGGGAGCTCTGGGGCCAACGTCCTGACTTTC.

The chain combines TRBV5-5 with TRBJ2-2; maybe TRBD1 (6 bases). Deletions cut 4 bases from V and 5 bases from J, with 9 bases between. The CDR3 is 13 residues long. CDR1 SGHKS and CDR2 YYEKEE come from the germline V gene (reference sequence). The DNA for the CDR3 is TGTGCCAGCAGCACACAGGGAACCGGGGAGCTGTTTTTT. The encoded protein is CASSTQGTGELFF.

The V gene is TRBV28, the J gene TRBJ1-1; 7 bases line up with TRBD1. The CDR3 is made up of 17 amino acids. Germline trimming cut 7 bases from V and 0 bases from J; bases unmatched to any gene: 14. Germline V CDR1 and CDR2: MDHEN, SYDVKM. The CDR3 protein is CASTSSRDSPMNTEAFF. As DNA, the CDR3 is TGTGCCAGCACCTCCAGCCGGGACAGTCCAATGAACACTGAAGCTTTCTTT.

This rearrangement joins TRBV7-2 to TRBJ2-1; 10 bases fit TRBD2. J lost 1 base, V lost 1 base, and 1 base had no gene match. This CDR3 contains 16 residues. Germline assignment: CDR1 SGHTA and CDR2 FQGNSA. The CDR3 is CASSLVAGGSYNEQFF. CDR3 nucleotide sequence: TGTGCCAGCAGCTTAGTAGCGGGGGGATCCTACAATGAGCAGTTCTTC.

CDR3: CASSPQDTNTGELFF. The CDR3, as DNA: TGTGCCAGCAGTCCCCAGGACACTAACACCGGGGAGCTGTTTTTT. The chain links TRBV27 to TRBJ2-2; D is perhaps TRBD1 (5 bases). CDR3 length equals 15 residues. Germline CDR1 is MNHEY and CDR2 is SMNVEV (reference sequence). Between the trimmed V and J ends, which lost 5 bases and 2 bases, there was a span of 12 bases.

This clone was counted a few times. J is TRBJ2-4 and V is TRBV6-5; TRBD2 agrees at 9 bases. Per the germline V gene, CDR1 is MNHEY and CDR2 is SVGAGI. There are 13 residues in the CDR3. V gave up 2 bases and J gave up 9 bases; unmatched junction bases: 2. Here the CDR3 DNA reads TGTGCCAGCAGTTACCAACTAGCGGGCATTCAGTACTTC. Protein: CASSYQLAGIQYF.

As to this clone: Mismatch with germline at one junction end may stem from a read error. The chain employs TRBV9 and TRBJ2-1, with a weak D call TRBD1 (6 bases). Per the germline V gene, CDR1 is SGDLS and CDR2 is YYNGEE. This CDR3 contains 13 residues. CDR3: CASSVGQDNAQFF. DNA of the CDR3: TGTGCCAGCAGCGTAGGACAGGACAATGCGCAGTTCTTC.

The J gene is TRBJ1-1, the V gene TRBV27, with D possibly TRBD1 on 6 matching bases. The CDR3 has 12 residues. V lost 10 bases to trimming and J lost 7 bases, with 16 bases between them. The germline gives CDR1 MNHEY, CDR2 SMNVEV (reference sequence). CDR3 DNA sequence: TGTGCCACCAGGGGACTATTCCATGAAGCTTTCTTT. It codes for CATRGLFHEAFF.

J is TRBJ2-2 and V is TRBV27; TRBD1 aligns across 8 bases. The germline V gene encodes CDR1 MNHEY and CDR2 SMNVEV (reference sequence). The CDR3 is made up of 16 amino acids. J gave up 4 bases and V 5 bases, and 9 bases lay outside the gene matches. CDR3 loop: CASSSLTGVGTGELFF. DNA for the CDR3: TGTGCCAGCAGTAGCCTGACAGGGGTCGGCACCGGGGAGCTGTTTTTT.

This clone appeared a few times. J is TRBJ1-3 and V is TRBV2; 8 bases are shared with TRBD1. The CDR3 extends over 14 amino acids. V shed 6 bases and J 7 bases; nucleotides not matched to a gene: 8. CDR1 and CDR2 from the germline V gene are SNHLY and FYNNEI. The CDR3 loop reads CASSWTGSENTIYF. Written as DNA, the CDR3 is TGTGCCAGCAGCTGGACAGGGTCTGAGAACACCATATATTTT.

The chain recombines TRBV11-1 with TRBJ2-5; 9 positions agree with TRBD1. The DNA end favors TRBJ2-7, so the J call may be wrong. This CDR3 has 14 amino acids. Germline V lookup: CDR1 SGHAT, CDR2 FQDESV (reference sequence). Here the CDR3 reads CASSLGQGPYEQYF. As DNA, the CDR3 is TGTGCCAGCAGCTTGGGACAGGGACCCTACGAGCAGTACTTC.

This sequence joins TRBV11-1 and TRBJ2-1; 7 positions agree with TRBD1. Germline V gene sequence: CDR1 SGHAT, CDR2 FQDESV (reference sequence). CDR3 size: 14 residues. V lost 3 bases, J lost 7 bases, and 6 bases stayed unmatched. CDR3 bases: TGTGCCAGCAGCTTGACAGGGTGGGAGAATGAGCAGTTCTTC. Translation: CASSLTGWENEQFF.

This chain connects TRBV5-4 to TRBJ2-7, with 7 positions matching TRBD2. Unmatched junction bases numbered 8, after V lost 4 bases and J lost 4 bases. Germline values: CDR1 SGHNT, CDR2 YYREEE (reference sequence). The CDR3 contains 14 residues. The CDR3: CASSDPGGLYEQYF. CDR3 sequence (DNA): TGTGCCAGCAGCGATCCGGGAGGACTTTACGAGCAGTACTTC.

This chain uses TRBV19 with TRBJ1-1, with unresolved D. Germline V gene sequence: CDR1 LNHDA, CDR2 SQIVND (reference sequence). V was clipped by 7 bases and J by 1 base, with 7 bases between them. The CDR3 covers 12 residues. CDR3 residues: CASTRRNTEAFF. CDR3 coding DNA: TGTGCCAGTACAAGGAGGAACACTGAAGCTTTCTTT. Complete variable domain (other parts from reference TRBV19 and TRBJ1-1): DGGITQSPKYLFRKEGQNVTLSCEQNLNHDAMYWYRQDPGQGLRLIYYSQIVNDFQKGDIAEGYSVSREKKESFPLTVTSAQKNPTAFYLCASTRRNTEAFFGQGTRLTVV.

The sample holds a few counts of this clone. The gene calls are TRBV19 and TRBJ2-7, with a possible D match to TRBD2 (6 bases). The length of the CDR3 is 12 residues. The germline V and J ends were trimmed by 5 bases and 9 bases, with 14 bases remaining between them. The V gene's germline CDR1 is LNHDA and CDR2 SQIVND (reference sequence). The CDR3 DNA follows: TGTGCCAGTAGTTCCCCGGGGGACGGGCAGTACTTC. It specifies CASSSPGDGQYF.

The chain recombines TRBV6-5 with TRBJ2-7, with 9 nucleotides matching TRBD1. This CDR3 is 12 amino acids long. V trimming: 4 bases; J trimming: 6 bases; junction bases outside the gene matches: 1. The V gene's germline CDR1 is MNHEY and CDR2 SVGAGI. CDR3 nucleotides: TGTGCCAGCAGTTGGACAGGGGTCGAGCAGTACTTC. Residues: CASSWTGVEQYF.

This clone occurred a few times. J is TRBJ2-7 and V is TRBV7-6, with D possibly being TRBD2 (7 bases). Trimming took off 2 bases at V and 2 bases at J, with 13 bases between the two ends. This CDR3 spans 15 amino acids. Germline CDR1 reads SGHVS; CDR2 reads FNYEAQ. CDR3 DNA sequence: TGTGCCAGCAGCTTATGGGAGGGGGGAACCTACGAGCAGTACTTC. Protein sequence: CASSLWEGGTYEQYF.

The CDR3 here is CASGLGGGITEAFF. In DNA, the CDR3 is TGTGCTAGTGGTTTGGGTGGGGGGATAACTGAAGCTTTCTTT. This rearrangement joins TRBV12-5 to TRBJ1-1, with D perhaps TRBD1 (5 bases). Per the germline V gene, CDR1 is LGHNT and CDR2 is FRNRAP. The CDR3 runs to 14 residues. The ends were cut back, 1 base at V and 5 bases at J, with 11 bases in the middle.

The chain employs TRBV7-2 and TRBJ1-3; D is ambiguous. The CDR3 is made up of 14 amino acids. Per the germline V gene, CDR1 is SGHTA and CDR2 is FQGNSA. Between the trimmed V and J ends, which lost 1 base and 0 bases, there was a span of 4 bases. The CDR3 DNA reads TGTGCCAGCAGCTTAGAATACTCTGGAAACACCATATATTTT. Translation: CASSLEYSGNTIYF.

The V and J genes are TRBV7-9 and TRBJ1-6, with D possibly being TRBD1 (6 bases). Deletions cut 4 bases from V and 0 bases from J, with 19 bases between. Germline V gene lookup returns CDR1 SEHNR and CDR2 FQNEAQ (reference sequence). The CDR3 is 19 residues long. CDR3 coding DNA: TGTGCCAGCAGCTCAAAAGGGACACCCCTGAGCTCCTATAATTCACCCCTCCACTTT. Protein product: CASSSKGTPLSSYNSPLHF.

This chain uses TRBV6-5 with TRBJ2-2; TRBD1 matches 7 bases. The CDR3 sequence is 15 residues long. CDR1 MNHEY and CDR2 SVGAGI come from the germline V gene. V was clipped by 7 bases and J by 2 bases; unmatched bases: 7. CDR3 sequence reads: CASTLTGANTGELFF. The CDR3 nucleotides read TGTGCCAGCACTCTAACAGGGGCAAACACCGGGGAGCTGTTTTTT.

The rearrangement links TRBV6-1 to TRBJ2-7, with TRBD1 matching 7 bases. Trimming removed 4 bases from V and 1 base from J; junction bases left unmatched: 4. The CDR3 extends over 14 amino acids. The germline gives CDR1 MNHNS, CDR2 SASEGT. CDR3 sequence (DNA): TGTGCCAGCAGTGGGGGACAGCTTTCCTACGAGCAGTACTTC. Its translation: CASSGGQLSYEQYF.

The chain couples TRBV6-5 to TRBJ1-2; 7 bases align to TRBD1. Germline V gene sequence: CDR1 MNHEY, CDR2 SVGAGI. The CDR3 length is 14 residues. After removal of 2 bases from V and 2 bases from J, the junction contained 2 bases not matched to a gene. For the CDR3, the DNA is TGTGCCAGCAGTTACCGAGGGGGCAACTATGGCTACACCTTC. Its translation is CASSYRGGNYGYTF.